This T cell receptor (beta chain) is from a study of OX40 agonist ivuxolimab in advanced cancers. General study points: Both blood CD4+ and CD8+ T cells showed clonal growth by week 6 at 0.1 to 3.0 mg/kg.

Generated by immunoSEQ multiplex PCR, the TCRdb table keeps only in-frame clones and is missing some. The sample holds 25,000 to 30,000 clones, 82% seen once. On this clone: Its antigen is unknown.

The sample in question was CD4+ or CD8+ T cells sorted from blood, obtained in a trial of the OX40 agonist ivuxolimab. This TCR came from an adult with an advanced solid tumor such as melanoma, head and neck, liver or kidney cancer.

CDR3 nucleotide sequence: TGTGCCAGCAGCCTAGGGGACAGTTCCTACGAGCAGTACTTC. This gives the protein CASSLGDSSYEQYF. The chain employs TRBV7-3 and TRBJ2-7; 7 nucleotides align to TRBD1. The germline gives CDR1 SGHTA, CDR2 FQGTGA. CDR3 length: 14 amino acids. V was pared by 5 bases and J by 1 base, with 5 bases of the junction left unmatched.